This TCR beta chain was recorded in a study of T cell responses to AZD1222 COVID-19 vaccine. Profiling relied on immunoSEQ multiplex PCR, and the TCRdb table lists in-frame clones only, not all of them. The sample consists of more than 140,000 clones, approximately 90% of them appearing once. The CDR3 length is 15 residues. V shed 5 bases and J shed 2 bases, with 16 bases lying between them. The germline CDR1 and CDR2 sequences are LNHDA and SQIVND (reference sequence). V is TRBV19 and J is TRBJ2-7, with D hard to call. Source: peripheral blood, taken on day 0 of AZD1222 vaccination. The origin of this receptor is an adult in good health. CDR3 coding DNA: TGTGCCAGTAGTCCCCCCCGGACCGATGCCTACGAGCAGTACTTC. Translated: CASSPPRTDAYEQYF. The whole variable domain, filled in from reference TRBV19 and TRBJ2-7, reads DGGITQSPKYLFRKEGQNVTLSCEQNLNHDAMYWYRQDPGQGLRLIYYSQIVNDFQKGDIAEGYSVSREKKESFPLTVTSAQKNPTAFYLCASSPPRTDAYEQYFGPGTRLTVT.